This TCR beta chain was recorded in a study of T cells in Graves' hyperthyroidism and ophthalmopathy. Germline assignment: CDR1 SEHNR and CDR2 FQNEAQ (reference sequence). The CDR3 is 13 residues long. After removal of 4 bases from V and 5 bases from J, the junction contained 5 bases not matched to a gene. The source material, RNA transcripts, was used to amplify TCR beta CDR3 regions. The primer set for the first-round RT-PCR of the TCR CDR3 was HTBI. Each CDR3 protein is one row after TCRdb ran MiXCR on the multiplex PCR reads. Of around 540,000 distinct CDR3 sequences in the sample, under 60% are singletons; the top ten hold 8% to 8.5%.

This chain links TRBV7-9 with TRBJ2-7, with 7 bases aligning to TRBD2. Sequenced material: peripheral blood or thyroid tissue (not recorded which). This TCR was recovered from a woman aged 18-29 years with Graves' hyperthyroidism. The CDR3 nucleotides are TGTGCCAGCAGCTCGCTCCGGGGGGACGAGCAGTACTTC. Its translation: CASSSLRGDEQYF.